This T cell receptor beta chain was recorded in a study of T cell repertoires in cytomegalovirus infection (dated by TCRdb to the late 2010s). The study in broad terms: The HLA type of each donor mattered for the analysis, because public TCR beta signatures pointed to carriage of CMV infection along with the matching HLA type.

The sample holds many counts of this clonotype. What this receptor recognizes is not known. No much larger clone exists at a distance of one base, and base qualities are not known. Reads for this sample came from an Illumina HiSeq 1500. The public sequencing data were trimmed at Q25 with fastp and processed into clonotypes with MiXCR by TCRdb, which kept only in-frame beta chains. Identical CDR3 protein sequences are pooled into one entry, listed with their most common genes and DNA. This sample is represented by 290,000 or so distinct CDR3 sequences; about 26% of them were singletons. About 15% of the sample is in the top ten clones. The paper's findings and limits, for the study overall: Cumulative frequency of public TCR beta family members discriminated carriers of CMV infection plus the relevant HLA type in this cohort and an independent roughly 350-donor cohort. The ex vivo response was dominated by HLA-C-restricted CMV-specific TCR beta clonotypes, which also provided the single most frequent clonotype in two of eight donors.

Including cysteine and phenylalanine, the CDR3 has 16 amino acids. Of all the DNA, just the CDR3 is kept, 48 bases in frame from base 1. Taken from the germline V gene, the CDR1 and CDR2 loops are SGHTA and FQGNSA. Ends trimmed: V by 5 bases, J by 8 bases; bases unmatched to a gene: 11. The chain is encoded by TRBV7-2 joined to TRBJ2-2, with 10 middle bases fitting TRBD2. This TCR came from a human donor in good health (CMV status not recorded). Some clones in this sample may be carry-over from other donors' samples. Sequencing input: PBMCs. The CDR3 region reads CASSLIAGGRAGELFF. The sequence in DNA is TGTGCCAGCAGCCTGATAGCGGGGGGCCGAGCGGGGGAGCTGTTTTTT.